In this sample, the clone carrying this T cell receptor (beta chain) turned up a few times. Its antigen is not known. The data stem from a study of CD8 T cells in ankylosing spondylitis. Study-level results: The disease-linked clones had a CD8+ phenotype and low blood frequencies. Earlier studies detected some motif variants in reactive arthritis synovial fluid and blood. According to the report, clones linked to the disease were significantly enriched in matched synovial fluid samples taken from ankylosing spondylitis patients. For ankylosing spondylitis blood, a TCR beta motif of 8 or 9 highly homologous variants appeared characteristic.

For TCR beta, libraries came from quantitative 5'-RACE with molecular barcodes. A single record per CDR3 protein comes from TCRdb applying MiXCR to the 5' RACE reads. The sample consists of under 850,000 distinct CDR3 sequences, under 20% of them appearing once. What was sequenced was blood, either unsorted or a sorted T cell fraction (not recorded which). This clonotype was obtained from a male donor with ankylosing spondylitis.

The CDR3 bases are TGTGCCAGCAGGAAAACCGGGACATCAAGTCCCGGGGAGCTGTTTTTT. Its protein is CASRKTGTSSPGELFF. This chain connects TRBV27 to TRBJ2-2, with D perhaps TRBD1 (6 bases). Germline V gives CDR1 MNHEY, CDR2 SMNVEV (reference sequence). V shed 6 bases and J shed 6 bases, with 20 bases lying between them. This CDR3 is built from 16 residues.